These 32 T cell receptor beta chains share one sample of origin, sequenced in a study of CD8 T cell repertoires and HIV-1 epitope variants. Antigen specificity for these receptors is unknown. Sequenced by immunoSEQ multiplex PCR; TCRdb stores in-frame clones only, minus some. The table records several thousand clones, approximately 72% of them present only once. Material for sequencing was cultured CD8+ T cells derived from PBMCs. These receptors all come from a male donor with HIV.

This clone was picked up a small number of times. The chain carries TRBV7-8 and TRBJ2-2, with TRBD1 matching over 9 bases. Germline trimming cut 3 bases from V and 4 bases from J; bases unmatched to any gene: 3. This CDR3 has 15 residues. CDR1 SGHVS and CDR2 FQNEAQ come from the germline V gene. CDR3 sequence (DNA): TGTGCCAGCAGCTTGGGGACAGGGCTCACCGGGGAGCTGTTTTTT. Protein product: CASSLGTGLTGELFF.

This clone turned up a few times. The gene calls are TRBV7-2 and TRBJ1-2; D is ambiguous. The V end lost 3 bases, the J end lost 4 bases, and 9 bases lay between the germline ends. Germline V gene sequence: CDR1 SGHTA, CDR2 FQGNSA. This CDR3 is built from 13 residues. CDR3 DNA: TGTGCCAGCAGCTTCCCAGAACCCTATGGCTACACCTTC. Protein product: CASSFPEPYGYTF.

The V call is TRBV7-8, the J call TRBJ1-1, with 7 bases that match TRBD1. V lost 4 bases to trimming and J lost 6 bases; unmatched junction nucleotides: 5. The CDR3 sequence is 13 residues long. The V gene's germline CDR1 is SGHVS and CDR2 FQNEAQ. The CDR3 sequence: CASSSLTGAEAFF. The CDR3 DNA sequence: TGTGCCAGCAGCTCCTTAACAGGGGCTGAAGCTTTCTTT. The full variable domain, with the rest looked up from reference TRBV7-8 and TRBJ1-1, is GAGVSQSPRYKVAKRGQDVALRCDPISGHVSLFWYQQALGQGPEFLTYFQNEAQLDKSGLPSDRFFAERPEGSVSTLKIQRTQQEDSAVYLCASSSLTGAEAFFGQGTRLTVV.

The genes are TRBV7-2 and TRBJ2-7; D remains unclear. CDR1 and CDR2 (germline): SGHTA, FQGNSA. The CDR3 loop spans 16 amino acids. Trimming pared 2 bases from V and 3 bases from J, leaving 17 bases between. DNA of the CDR3: TGTGCCAGCAGCTTATTAGGTTTGGAAAGGTTCTACGAGCAGTACTTC. It codes for CASSLLGLERFYEQYF.

This clone was seen a few times. V usage is TRBV5-4 and J usage is TRBJ1-1, with D possibly matching TRBD1 (5 bases). Germline V CDR1 and CDR2: SGHNT, YYREEE (reference sequence). V was trimmed by 4 bases and J by 5 bases, leaving 12 bases between them. The CDR3 spans 13 residues. The CDR3 nucleotides are TGTGCCAGCAGCCTCGGGACGGGGACTGAAGCTTTCTTT. This encodes CASSLGTGTEAFF.

V is TRBV30 and J is TRBJ1-2; unclear D gene. This CDR3 has 12 amino acids. Germline loops: CDR1 GTSNPN, CDR2 SVGIG (reference sequence). V dropped 3 bases and J dropped 7 bases, with 12 bases sitting between them. The CDR3 DNA follows: TGTGCCTGGAGGGGAGCTTGGGGTGGCTACACCTTC. This gives the protein CAWRGAWGGYTF. Full variable domain (remainder filled in from reference TRBV30 and TRBJ1-2): SQTIHQWPATLVQPVGSPLSLECTVEGTSNPNLYWYRQAAGRGLQLLFYSVGIGQISSEVPQNLSASRPQDRQFILSSKKLLLSDSGFYLCAWRGAWGGYTFGSGTRLTVV.

This chain links TRBV19 with TRBJ2-5, with 9 nucleotides matching TRBD2. TRBJ2-7 matches the DNA end more closely, so the J call is doubtful. The CDR3 consists of 15 residues. In germline, CDR1 is LNHDA, CDR2 SQIVND (reference sequence). CDR3 region: CASTVSGTSFDEQYF. CDR3 in DNA: TGTGCCAGTACTGTCTCCGGGACTAGCTTTGACGAGCAGTACTTC.

The chain uses TRBV28 and TRBJ2-6; 7 positions agree with TRBD1. This CDR3 contains 22 residues. Germline V gene sequence: CDR1 MDHEN, CDR2 SYDVKM. Trimming removed 3 bases from V and 0 bases from J; junction bases left unmatched: 20. Here the CDR3 reads CASSLPGRGGRSLLSGANVLTF. The CDR3 DNA reads TGTGCCAGCAGTTTGCCAGGACGAGGGGGCCGTTCCCTGCTCTCTGGGGCCAACGTCCTGACTTTC.

This clone is labeled as medium-sized (0.01 to 0.1%). The rearrangement links TRBV4-2 to TRBJ1-1; the D is unclear. In germline, CDR1 is LGHNA, CDR2 YNFKEQ. V was clipped by 1 base and J by 0 bases, with 0 bases between them. This CDR3 spans 12 amino acids. The CDR3 loop reads CASSQVNTEAFF. For the CDR3, the DNA is TGTGCCAGCAGCCAAGTGAACACTGAAGCTTTCTTT.

J is TRBJ2-7 and V is TRBV10-3, with D possibly matching TRBD1 (5 bases). Germline CDR1 and CDR2: ENHRY and SYGVKD. The CDR3 consists of 14 residues. Trimming pared 7 bases from V and 0 bases from J, leaving 13 bases between. Here the CDR3 reads CAIKDGASSYEQYF. CDR3 coding DNA: TGTGCCATCAAAGATGGGGCCAGCTCCTACGAGCAGTACTTC.

This rearrangement joins TRBV2 to TRBJ1-1; TRBD1 matches at 8 bases. Trimming took 6 bases from V and 4 from J; bases not matched to a gene: 7. The length of the CDR3 is 14 residues. Germline V gene data show CDR1 as SNHLY and CDR2 as FYNNEI. CDR3 nucleotide sequence: TGTGCCAGCAGGGTACAGGGGGGCCTCACTGAAGCTTTCTTT. Amino acid sequence: CASRVQGGLTEAFF.

This rearrangement joins TRBV19 to TRBJ2-1; D is perhaps TRBD1 (5 bases). Germline V CDR1 and CDR2: LNHDA, SQIVND (reference sequence). The V and J ends lost 1 base and 7 bases respectively, with 11 bases between them. This CDR3 has 14 amino acids. CDR3 in DNA: TGTGCCAGTAGTATAGTTCAGGGTGAAAATGAGCAGTTCTTC. The encoded protein is CASSIVQGENEQFF. Drawing the rest from reference TRBV19 and TRBJ2-1, the complete variable domain is DGGITQSPKYLFRKEGQNVTLSCEQNLNHDAMYWYRQDPGQGLRLIYYSQIVNDFQKGDIAEGYSVSREKKESFPLTVTSAQKNPTAFYLCASSIVQGENEQFFGPGTRLTVL.

DNA for the CDR3: TGTGCCAGCAGCTTACGAGCGGGCGAGCAGTACTTC. Its translation: CASSLRAGEQYF. This chain joins TRBV5-5 and TRBJ2-7; D may be TRBD2 (6 bases). CDR3 length: 12 amino acids. V was clipped by 2 bases and J by 6 bases, with 9 bases between them. Germline values: CDR1 SGHKS, CDR2 YYEKEE (reference sequence). Drawing the rest from reference TRBV5-5 and TRBJ2-7, the complete variable domain is DAGVTQSPTHLIKTRGQQVTLRCSPISGHKSVSWYQQVLGQGPQFIFQYYEKEERGRGNFPDRFSARQFPNYSSELNVNALLLGDSALYLCASSLRAGEQYFGPGTRLTVT.

This sequence joins TRBV28 and TRBJ2-3; D call uncertain. Trimming took off 3 bases at V and 2 bases at J, with 15 bases between the two ends. The CDR3 length is 16 residues. Germline CDR1 reads MDHEN; CDR2 reads SYDVKM. CDR3 nucleotides: TGTGCCAGCAGTTTTACAGAGACCACCGACACAGATACGCAGTATTTT. Translated: CASSFTETTDTDTQYF.

The chain combines TRBV2 with TRBJ2-6, with D tentatively TRBD2 (5 bases). CDR3 length equals 17 residues. Germline V lookup: CDR1 SNHLY, CDR2 FYNNEI. The V and J ends lost 4 bases and 0 bases respectively, with 13 bases between them. The CDR3 bases are TGTGCCAGCAGTGGAGGGCCATTACTCTCTGGGGCCAACGTCCTGACTTTC. Amino acids: CASSGGPLLSGANVLTF.

There are a few counts of this clone. J is TRBJ2-7 and V is TRBV5-1; no definite D call. Looked up from germline, CDR1 is SGHRS and CDR2 is YFSETQ. The CDR3 length is 15 residues. Deletions cut 0 bases from V and 1 base from J, with 11 bases between. Written as DNA, the CDR3 is TGCGCCAGCAGCTTGGACAGAACCCAATCCTACGAGCAGTACTTC. Encoded protein: CASSLDRTQSYEQYF.

The J gene is TRBJ1-1, the V gene TRBV12-2. TRBV12-2 is noted as a pseudogene. The CDR3 is 15 residues long. The CDR3 loop reads CASRLVEGTNTEAFF. The CDR3, as DNA: TGTGCAAGTCGCTTAGTGGAGGGTACGAACACTGAAGCTTTCTTT.

V usage is TRBV28 and J usage is TRBJ1-2; D gene uncertain. The CDR3 covers 14 residues. V shed 6 bases and J shed 3 bases, with 14 bases lying between them. Per germline, CDR1 MDHEN and CDR2 SYDVKM. The CDR3 nucleotides read TGTGCCAGCAGACCCTCTGGGGATGACTATGGCTACACCTTC. This encodes CASRPSGDDYGYTF.

This clone came up a few times. The V gene is TRBV7-9, the J gene TRBJ1-5, with D hard to call. The V and J ends lost 7 bases and 3 bases respectively, with 19 bases between them. There are 16 residues in the CDR3. Germline CDR1 reads SEHNR; CDR2 reads FQNEAQ (reference sequence). CDR3 sequence (DNA): TGTGCCAGCACCACCCCAGAGGCTCAGGACAATCAGCCCCAGCATTTT. Its protein product is CASTTPEAQDNQPQHF.

This chain uses TRBV27 with TRBJ1-5, with D unresolved. Trimming removed 7 bases from V and 1 base from J, with 11 bases in between. The CDR3 loop spans 14 amino acids. Germline CDR1 is MNHEY and CDR2 is SMNVEV (reference sequence). CDR3 amino acids: CASNPSASNQPQHF. For the CDR3, the DNA is TGTGCCAGCAACCCCTCGGCCAGCAATCAGCCCCAGCATTTT.

The chain has TRBV28 and TRBJ2-1; 8 bases align to TRBD2. CDR1 is MDHEN, CDR2 SYDVKM, per germline. Unmatched junction bases numbered 6, after V lost 1 base and J lost 10 bases. The CDR3 length is 14 residues. CDR3 sequence: CASSLSRGAMEQFF. The CDR3 DNA is TGTGCCAGCAGTTTATCGCGGGGGGCTATGGAGCAGTTCTTC.

The V gene is TRBV19, the J gene TRBJ2-7; 7 bases fit TRBD1. V shed 6 bases, J shed 0 bases, and the junction held 5 bases outside the gene matches. The CDR3 loop spans 14 amino acids. Looked up from germline, CDR1 is LNHDA and CDR2 is SQIVND (reference sequence). The CDR3 DNA reads as TGTGCCAGTAGCCGACAGGGACCCTCCTACGAGCAGTACTTC. This gives the protein CASSRQGPSYEQYF.

This clone was counted only a few times. The junction shows a germline mismatch at one end, possibly a read error. V gene TRBV19 combines with J gene TRBJ1-2; 9 bases align to TRBD1. Germline V lookup: CDR1 LNHDA, CDR2 SQIVND (reference sequence). The CDR3 contains 20 residues. CDR3 bases: TGTGCCAGTAGCATAGAACCGACAGGGGGAACCCCTACCCACTTATATGGCTACACCTTC. Its translation: CASSIEPTGGTPTHLYGYTF.

The rearrangement joins TRBV7-2 to TRBJ2-7; D uncertain. Germline lookup yields CDR1 SGHTA and CDR2 FQGNSA. Trimming pared 8 bases from V and 7 bases from J, leaving 12 bases between. This CDR3 region has 11 residues. DNA for the CDR3: TGTGCCAGCGGCTCCCGGCCAGAGCAGTACTTC. This translates into CASGSRPEQYF. The whole variable domain, remainder taken from reference TRBV7-2 and TRBJ2-7, is GAGVSQSPSNKVTEKGKDVELRCDPISGHTALYWYRQSLGQGLEFLIYFQGNSAPDKSGLPSDRFSAERTGGSVSTLTIQRTQQEDSAVYLCASGSRPEQYFGPGTRLTVT.

The rearrangement uses TRBV27 and TRBJ2-3; 9 bases line up with TRBD2. This CDR3 comprises 14 residues. Per the germline V gene, CDR1 is MNHEY and CDR2 is SMNVEV (reference sequence). The trim removed 5 bases at V and 1 base at J, leaving 1 base unmatched. The CDR3: CASSASGGTDTQYF. In nucleotides, the CDR3 is TGTGCCAGCAGTGCTAGCGGGGGCACAGATACGCAGTATTTT.

The J gene is TRBJ2-7, the V gene TRBV6-6; no clear D gene. Trimming pared 4 bases from V and 2 bases from J, leaving 12 bases between. CDR1 and CDR2 (germline): MNHNY, SVGAGI (reference sequence). The CDR3 spans 14 residues. The CDR3 sequence is CASSSDVSAYEQYF. The DNA of the CDR3 is TGTGCCAGCAGTTCAGATGTCTCGGCCTACGAGCAGTACTTC.

The chain employs TRBV19 and TRBJ1-3, with a tentative D call TRBD1 (5 bases). V was clipped by 8 bases and J by 0 bases, with 14 bases between them. The length of the CDR3 is 15 residues. Germline V gene lookup returns CDR1 LNHDA and CDR2 SQIVND (reference sequence). The CDR3 reads CASEPRGRSGNTIYF. CDR3 DNA sequence: TGTGCCAGTGAACCGAGGGGCCGCTCTGGAAACACCATATATTTT.

This clone was counted a few times. This chain links TRBV30 with TRBJ2-7; 10 bases align to TRBD1. V shed 2 bases, J shed 5 bases, and the junction held 6 bases outside the gene matches. Germline CDR1 GTSNPN, CDR2 SVGIG (reference sequence). This CDR3 is built from 14 residues. Here the CDR3 reads CAWSTGTGANEQYF. CDR3 bases: TGTGCCTGGAGTACCGGGACAGGGGCGAACGAGCAGTACTTC.

This clone is medium-sized (0.01 to 0.1%) by share. The chain recombines TRBV28 with TRBJ2-7; 11 nucleotides align to TRBD1. V trimming: 3 bases; J trimming: 2 bases; junction bases outside the gene matches: 9. Germline CDR1 MDHEN, CDR2 SYDVKM. The CDR3 length is 17 residues. As DNA, the CDR3 is TGTGCCAGCAGTTTCAGGGGGACAGGGGGTCATACCTACGAGCAGTACTTC. Its translation: CASSFRGTGGHTYEQYF.

As for this clone: Other nucleotide sequences from this sample produce the same CDR3. The rearrangement uses TRBV10-3 and TRBJ1-1; the D is unclear. CDR1 and CDR2 from the germline V gene are ENHRY and SYGVKD. Trimming stripped 3 bases from V and 3 bases from J, with 5 bases between. This CDR3 contains 12 residues. CDR3 in DNA: TGTGCCATCAGTGAAGGCGACACTGAAGCTTTCTTT. Translating gives CAISEGDTEAFF.

The chain recombines TRBV7-9 with TRBJ1-6, with no clear D. The V gene's germline CDR1 is SEHNR and CDR2 FQNEAQ (reference sequence). There are 16 residues in the CDR3. V shed 5 bases and J shed 0 bases, with 11 bases lying between them. CDR3 nucleotide sequence: TGTGCCAGCAGCACAGCGATTAGCTCCTATAATTCACCCCTCCACTTT. Amino acids: CASSTAISSYNSPLHF.

The V gene is TRBV28, the J gene TRBJ2-1; 8 nucleotides agree with TRBD1. With V trimmed by 6 bases and J by 0 bases, 16 bases remained unmatched. The CDR3 length is 19 residues. Germline CDR1 and CDR2: MDHEN and SYDVKM. CDR3 nucleotides: TGTGCCAGCAGCGAAACGACAGGGGACGGGGGTAGCTCCTACAATGAGCAGTTCTTC. Its translation: CASSETTGDGGSSYNEQFF.